This TCR beta chain came from a study of shared clonotypes between healthy human individuals. The count of this clone is one. Germline V gene lookup returns CDR1 KGHSH and CDR2 LQKENI. This CDR3 has 15 residues. V was clipped by 3 bases and J by 2 bases; unmatched bases: 6. Only in-frame clones appear in the TCRdb table, and some are missing; sequencing was by immunoSEQ multiplex PCR. The table lists some 1 million clones, 60% to 80% of them singletons. The chain carries TRBV18 and TRBJ2-7; 8 nucleotides align to TRBD1. Specimen: memory CD4+ T cells sorted from blood. Subset defined: CD45RA-negative fraction. The sequence derives from a man between 18 and 35 years old in good health. CDR3 nucleotides: TGTGCCAGCTCACCCAGACAGGGGCGCCCCTACGAGCAGTACTTC. Protein: CASSPRQGRPYEQYF.